This T cell receptor (beta chain) was obtained from a study of cytomegalovirus exposure and HLA in healthy donors. Trimming pared 3 bases from V and 0 bases from J, leaving 14 bases between. The CDR3 runs 16 residues. Germline assignment: CDR1 LGHNA and CDR2 YSLEER. Broader study findings: Evidence from a later analysis indicated that most CMV-associated TCR beta chains looked HLA-restricted. Investigators reported fewer than 200 TCR beta chains as tied to cytomegalovirus. Some V segments (TRBV6-2 and TRBV6-3 among them) were excluded as indistinguishable.

The PCR had 60 Vbeta and 13 Jbeta primers. The method was immunoSEQ multiplex PCR; TCRdb's version includes in-frame clones alone and lacks a portion of them. The table has about 200,000 clones, 85% to 90% seen once. This clone was observed a handful of times. Its cognate antigen is unknown. The V call is TRBV4-3, the J call TRBJ1-2; D perhaps matches TRBD1 (5 bases). The sequenced sample was PBMCs. The receptor comes from a young woman in good health and CMV-seronegative. CDR3: CASSHQEGPTNYGYTF. The CDR3 coding sequence is TGCGCCAGCAGCCACCAGGAGGGGCCGACTAACTATGGCTACACCTTC.